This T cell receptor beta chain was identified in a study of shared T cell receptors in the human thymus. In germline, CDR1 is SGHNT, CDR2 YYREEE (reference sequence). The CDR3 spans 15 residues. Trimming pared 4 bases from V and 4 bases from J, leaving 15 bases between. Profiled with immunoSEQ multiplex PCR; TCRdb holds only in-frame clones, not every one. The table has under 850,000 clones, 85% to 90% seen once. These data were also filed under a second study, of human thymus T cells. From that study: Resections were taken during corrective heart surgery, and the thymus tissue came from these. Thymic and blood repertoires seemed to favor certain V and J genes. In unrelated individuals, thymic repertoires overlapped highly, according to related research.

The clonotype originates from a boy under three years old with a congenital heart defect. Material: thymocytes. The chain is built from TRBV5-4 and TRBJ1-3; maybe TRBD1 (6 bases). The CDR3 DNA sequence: TGTGCCAGCAGCCTCCGACAGGATATCGGAAACACCATATATTTT. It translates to CASSLRQDIGNTIYF.